The 9 T cell receptor beta chains below were found in one sample sequenced in a study of Ad26.COV2.S vaccination and SARS-CoV-2 variants. Only in-frame clones appear in the TCRdb table, and some are missing; sequencing was by immunoSEQ multiplex PCR. This repertoire shows about 94,000 clones, 82% found once; its top ten account for around a sixth. This specimen consisted of peripheral blood, obtained after recovery from COVID-19. The receptors were gathered from a human donor who had recovered from COVID-19.

The chain carries TRBV10-3 and TRBJ1-1; perhaps TRBD1 as D (5 bases). From germline, CDR1 is ENHRY and CDR2 SYGVKD. The CDR3 loop spans 14 amino acids. The germline V and J ends were trimmed by 4 bases and 1 base, with 10 bases remaining between them. CDR3 sequence: CAISGYRKNTEAFF. The DNA for the CDR3 is TGTGCCATCAGTGGGTACAGGAAGAACACTGAAGCTTTCTTT.

The chain links TRBV11-2 to TRBJ2-2; TRBD1 or TRBD2 may be the D gene (6 bases each). Trimming left V 1 base short and J 3 bases short, with 15 bases between. Germline V gene sequence: CDR1 SGHAT, CDR2 FQNNGV. This CDR3 has 17 amino acids. This chain's CDR3 is CASSLGAGRQDTGELFF. The CDR3 bases are TGTGCCAGCAGCTTAGGGGCGGGAAGACAGGACACCGGGGAGCTGTTTTTT. Complete variable domain (other parts from reference TRBV11-2 and TRBJ2-2): EAGVAQSPRYKIIEKRQSVAFWCNPISGHATLYWYQQILGQGPKLLIQFQNNGVVDDSQLPKDRFSAERLKGVDSTLKIQPAKLEDSAVYLCASSLGAGRQDTGELFFGEGSRLTVL.

The chain uses TRBV7-9 and TRBJ2-5; the match to TRBD1 covers 8 bases. Per germline, CDR1 SEHNR and CDR2 FQNEAQ (reference sequence). The V segment lost 3 bases and the J segment 2 bases; nucleotides outside the gene matches: 5. The length of the CDR3 is 15 residues. The CDR3 reads CASSFGTGIQETQYF. In nucleotides, the CDR3 is TGTGCCAGCAGCTTTGGGACAGGAATACAAGAGACCCAGTACTTC.

The genes are TRBV19 and TRBJ2-3; D perhaps matches TRBD2 (5 bases). CDR1 LNHDA and CDR2 SQIVND come from the germline V gene (reference sequence). The CDR3 sequence is 15 residues long. Trimming cost V 3 bases and J 4 bases, with 14 bases left between them. The CDR3 here is CASSIATTQSDTQYF. The CDR3 coding sequence is TGTGCCAGTAGTATTGCGACTACCCAATCAGATACGCAGTATTTT. Complete variable domain (other parts from reference TRBV19 and TRBJ2-3): DGGITQSPKYLFRKEGQNVTLSCEQNLNHDAMYWYRQDPGQGLRLIYYSQIVNDFQKGDIAEGYSVSREKKESFPLTVTSAQKNPTAFYLCASSIATTQSDTQYFGPGTRLTVL.

The rearrangement uses TRBV5-1 and TRBJ2-1; 8 positions match TRBD2. CDR1 and CDR2 from the germline V gene are SGHRS and YFSETQ. V lost 4 bases to trimming and J lost 7 bases; unmatched junction nucleotides: 19. The length of the CDR3 is 18 residues. The CDR3, as DNA: TGCGCCAGCAGCCTGACTTCGGGGGGGTCGACTCGTCCTAATGAGCAGTTCTTC. Its protein product is CASSLTSGGSTRPNEQFF. Full variable domain (outside the CDR3, taken from reference TRBV5-1 and TRBJ2-1): KAGVTQTPRYLIKTRGQQVTLSCSPISGHRSVSWYQQTPGQGLQFLFEYFSETQRNKGNFPGRFSGRQFSNSRSEMNVSTLELGDSALYLCASSLTSGGSTRPNEQFFGPGTRLTVL.

The rearrangement joins TRBV4-1 to TRBJ1-3; the D is unclear. This CDR3 spans 14 amino acids. V was shortened by 0 bases and J by 6 bases, with 9 bases between the two germline ends. Germline CDR1 is MGHRA and CDR2 is YSYEKL. CDR3 sequence reads: CASSQETRKNTIYF. The CDR3, as DNA: TGCGCCAGCAGCCAAGAAACTAGGAAAAACACCATATATTTT.

The chain joins TRBV9 to TRBJ2-5, with D unclear. The germline V gene has CDR1 SGDLS and CDR2 YYNGEE. This CDR3 is built from 14 residues. Trimming stripped 2 bases from V and 2 bases from J, with 10 bases between. CDR3 coding DNA: TGTGCCAGCAGCGTCCAGCTTGGACAAGAGACCCAGTACTTC. It translates to CASSVQLGQETQYF.

Here the CDR3 reads CASSLPDSLMAFF. CDR3 DNA sequence: TGTGCCAGCAGCTTACCAGACAGTTTGATGGCTTTCTTT. This chain links TRBV7-9 with TRBJ1-1, with TRBD1 as a possible D gene (5 bases). Germline V gives CDR1 SEHNR, CDR2 FQNEAQ (reference sequence). V lost 2 bases and J 11 bases, leaving 15 bases between the germline ends. The CDR3 loop spans 13 amino acids.

The rearrangement uses TRBV11-3 and TRBJ2-7, with 7 nucleotides matching TRBD2. V gave up 0 bases and J gave up 7 bases; unmatched junction bases: 6. The CDR3 has 14 residues. Germline CDR1 and CDR2: SGHNT and YENEEA. This CDR3 is CASSLEGGPGEQYF. The CDR3 coding sequence is TGTGCCAGCAGCTTAGAGGGAGGGCCGGGAGAGCAGTACTTC.